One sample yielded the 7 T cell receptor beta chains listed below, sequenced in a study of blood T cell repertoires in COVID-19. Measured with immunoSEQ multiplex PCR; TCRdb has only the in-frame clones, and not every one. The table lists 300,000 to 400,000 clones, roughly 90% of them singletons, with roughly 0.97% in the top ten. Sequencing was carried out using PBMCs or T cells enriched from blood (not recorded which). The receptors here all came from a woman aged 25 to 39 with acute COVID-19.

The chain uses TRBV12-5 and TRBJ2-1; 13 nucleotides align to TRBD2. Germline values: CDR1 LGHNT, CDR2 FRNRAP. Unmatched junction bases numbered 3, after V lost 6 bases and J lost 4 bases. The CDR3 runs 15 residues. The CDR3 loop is CASGRTSGGYNEQFF. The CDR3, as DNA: TGTGCTAGTGGCAGGACTAGCGGGGGATACAATGAGCAGTTCTTC.

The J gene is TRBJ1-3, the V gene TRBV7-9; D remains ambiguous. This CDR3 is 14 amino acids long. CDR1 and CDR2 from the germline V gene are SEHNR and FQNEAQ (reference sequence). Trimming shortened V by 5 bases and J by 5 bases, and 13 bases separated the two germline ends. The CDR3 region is CASSPDTDRNTIYF. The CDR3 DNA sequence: TGTGCCAGCAGCCCTGACACCGACCGAAACACCATATATTTT.

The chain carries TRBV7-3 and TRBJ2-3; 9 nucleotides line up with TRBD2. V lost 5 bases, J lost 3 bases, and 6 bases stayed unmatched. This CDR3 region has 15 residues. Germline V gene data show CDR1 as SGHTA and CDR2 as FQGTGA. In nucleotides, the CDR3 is TGTGCCAGCAGCGCGCGGGGGGGCCCGACAGATACGCAGTATTTT. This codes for CASSARGGPTDTQYF.

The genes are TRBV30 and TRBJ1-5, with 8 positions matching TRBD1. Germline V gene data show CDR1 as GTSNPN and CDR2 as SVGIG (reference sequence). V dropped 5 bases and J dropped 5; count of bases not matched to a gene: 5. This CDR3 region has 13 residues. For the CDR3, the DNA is TGTGCCTGGGGGACAGGACGGGATCAGCCCCAGCATTTT. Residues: CAWGTGRDQPQHF.

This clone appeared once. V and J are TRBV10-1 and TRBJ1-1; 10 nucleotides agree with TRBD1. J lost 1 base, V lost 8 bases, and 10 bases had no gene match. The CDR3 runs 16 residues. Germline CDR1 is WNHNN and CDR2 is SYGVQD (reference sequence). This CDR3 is CASLLGTGARNTEAFF. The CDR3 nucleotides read TGCGCCAGCCTCCTGGGGACAGGGGCCCGGAACACTGAAGCTTTCTTT.

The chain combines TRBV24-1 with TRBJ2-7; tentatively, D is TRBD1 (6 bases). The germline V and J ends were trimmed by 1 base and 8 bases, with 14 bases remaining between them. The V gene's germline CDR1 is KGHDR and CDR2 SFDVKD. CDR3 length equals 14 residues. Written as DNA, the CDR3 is TGTGCCACCAGTGATTTCTCTGCCGGGACAAAGCAGTACTTC. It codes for CATSDFSAGTKQYF.

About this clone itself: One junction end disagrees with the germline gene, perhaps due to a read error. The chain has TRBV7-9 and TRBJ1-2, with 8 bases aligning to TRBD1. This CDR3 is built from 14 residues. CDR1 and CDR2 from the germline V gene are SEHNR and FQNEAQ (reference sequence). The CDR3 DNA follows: TGTGCCAGCAGCCTAGCCGGGACAGGCGATGGCTACACCTTC. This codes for CASSLAGTGDGYTF.